The 30 T cell receptor beta chains below all came from one sample that was sequenced in a study of vaccination effects on CD4 cells after COVID-19. Their antigen targets remain unknown. Expansion with viral peptide pools was applied to antigen-specific CD4+ T cells by the ViraFEST assay prior to sequencing. Scientists isolated CD4+ T cells after an approximately ten-day culture period ended. Participants got two doses of BNT162b2 or mRNA-1273 vaccine. Method: immunoSEQ multiplex PCR; TCRdb's copy keeps in-frame clones and lacks some. The table lists 35,000 to 45,000 clones, approximately 84% of them singletons. Here the sequenced sample was CD4+ T cells from PBMCs cultured with HCoV-NL63 spike peptides, taken after COVID-19 vaccination. The receptors derive from a human donor who received a COVID-19 vaccine. Some clones in this sample may be carry-over from other donors' samples.

V and J are TRBV5-1 and TRBJ2-5; TRBD2 matches at 7 bases. The V segment lost 7 bases and the J segment 4 bases; nucleotides outside the gene matches: 16. This CDR3 region has 16 residues. Per germline, CDR1 SGHRS and CDR2 YFSETQ. CDR3 bases: TGCGCCAGCGGCCCTTGGACGGGGGGTGGTCGAGAGACCCAGTACTTC. Protein product: CASGPWTGGGRETQYF.

CDR3 DNA: TGCAGCGTTGAAGATCGTCCGCGCAACACTGAAGCTTTCTTT. Residues: CSVEDRPRNTEAFF. The chain uses TRBV29-1 and TRBJ1-1; D unresolved. The CDR3 sequence is 14 residues long. Germline V CDR1 and CDR2: SQVTM, ANQGSEA. V gave up 0 bases and J gave up 2 bases, with 10 bases separating them.

The rearrangement joins TRBV19 to TRBJ1-2; the D gene is possibly TRBD1 (5 bases). Trimming shortened V by 3 bases and J by 4 bases, and 18 bases separated the two germline ends. This CDR3 is built from 16 residues. Germline loops: CDR1 LNHDA, CDR2 SQIVND (reference sequence). This chain's CDR3 is CASSIGVKGSGYGYTF. The CDR3 DNA reads as TGTGCCAGTAGTATCGGAGTGAAGGGGTCGGGCTATGGCTACACCTTC.

J is TRBJ1-2 and V is TRBV9; the match to TRBD1 covers 8 bases. CDR3 length equals 16 residues. Germline values: CDR1 SGDLS, CDR2 YYNGEE. After removal of 4 bases from V and 1 base from J, the junction contained 9 bases not matched to a gene. CDR3 bases: TGTGCCAGCAGCCAGGGGTCAGGACAGGGTAACTATGGCTACACCTTC. Translated, it gives CASSQGSGQGNYGYTF.

V is TRBV18 and J is TRBJ1-3, with unresolved D. The CDR3 contains 15 residues. V gave up 0 bases and J gave up 4 bases, with 10 bases separating them. The germline CDR1 and CDR2 sequences are KGHSH and LQKENI. DNA for the CDR3: TGTGCCAGCTCACCACCAGGCAGGTCCGGAAACACCATATATTTT. It codes for CASSPPGRSGNTIYF.

V usage is TRBV7-3 and J usage is TRBJ1-2, with D maybe TRBD1 (5 bases). The germline V and J ends were trimmed by 1 base and 8 bases, with 11 bases remaining between them. There are 13 residues in the CDR3. Germline V lookup: CDR1 SGHTA, CDR2 FQGTGA. The CDR3 bases are TGTGCCAGCAGCTTAAGGTTGGGGCAGGGCTACACCTTC. It translates to CASSLRLGQGYTF. The full variable domain, completed using reference TRBV7-3 and TRBJ1-2, is GAGVSQTPSNKVTEKGKYVELRCDPISGHTALYWYRQSLGQGPEFLIYFQGTGAADDSGLPNDRFFAVRPEGSVSTLKIQRTERGDSAVYLCASSLRLGQGYTFGSGTRLTVV.

The chain employs TRBV4-1 and TRBJ2-4, with no clear D. Germline CDR1 MGHRA, CDR2 YSYEKL. This CDR3 spans 14 amino acids. The V end lost 4 bases, the J end lost 4 bases, and 11 bases lay between the germline ends. CDR3 nucleotide sequence: TGCGCCAGCAGCCCCTTCCCCCAGAAAAACATTCAGTACTTC. Its translation: CASSPFPQKNIQYF.

The chain carries TRBV6-5 and TRBJ1-1, with TRBD1 identical over 11 bases. This CDR3 comprises 15 residues. The germline V gene has CDR1 MNHEY and CDR2 SVGAGI. With 6 bases clipped from V and 0 bases from J, the junction kept 3 bases outside the gene matches. The CDR3 sequence: CASRGTGGMNTEAFF. In nucleotides, the CDR3 is TGTGCCAGCAGAGGGACAGGGGGGATGAACACTGAAGCTTTCTTT.

This clone showed up just once. This chain connects TRBV14 to TRBJ2-1, with D uncertain. Trimming shortened V by 1 base and J by 5 bases, and 6 bases separated the two germline ends. Looked up from germline, CDR1 is SGHDN and CDR2 is FVKESK. The CDR3 runs 13 residues. CDR3 region: CASSQGRNNEQFF. CDR3 sequence (DNA): TGTGCCAGCAGCCAAGGACGCAACAATGAGCAGTTCTTC.

The sample holds a few counts of this clone. The chain recombines TRBV19 with TRBJ2-2; 8 bases map to TRBD1. CDR1 is LNHDA and CDR2 is SQIVND in the germline V gene (reference sequence). Trimming at V came to 3 bases and at J to 1 base, leaving 4 bases not matched to a gene. The CDR3 is 16 residues long. As DNA, the CDR3 is TGTGCCAGTAGTATTCGAGGGACAGGGAACACCGGGGAGCTGTTTTTT. This sequence encodes CASSIRGTGNTGELFF.

The chain is built from TRBV5-1 and TRBJ1-1; TRBD1 is a possible D gene (6 bases). With 2 bases removed from V and 1 base from J, the gap between germline ends came to 9 bases. This CDR3 comprises 14 residues. Per germline, CDR1 SGHRS and CDR2 YFSETQ. CDR3 sequence: CASSFAQGNTEAFF. CDR3 nucleotides: TGCGCCAGCAGCTTTGCACAGGGGAACACTGAAGCTTTCTTT.

The chain combines TRBV7-2 with TRBJ1-6; 7 bases map to TRBD1. The CDR3 runs 14 residues. V dropped 8 bases and J dropped 11; count of bases not matched to a gene: 12. Germline loops: CDR1 SGHTA, CDR2 FQGNSA. The CDR3 loop reads CASRRQGQGPPLHF. The CDR3 bases are TGTGCCAGCCGAAGACAGGGTCAGGGGCCACCCCTCCACTTT.

The V and J genes are TRBV5-5 and TRBJ1-2; D is unclear. The V gene's germline CDR1 is SGHKS and CDR2 YYEKEE (reference sequence). V was cut by 5 bases and J by 3 bases, with 17 bases left in between. This CDR3 is 15 amino acids long. The CDR3 coding sequence is TGTGCCAGCAGTCCCGACCCCCAGGTCTACTATGGCTACACCTTC. This gives the protein CASSPDPQVYYGYTF.

This chain's CDR3 is CASSPPYSGANVLTF. The CDR3 DNA sequence: TGCGCCAGCAGCCCCCCCTACTCTGGGGCCAACGTCCTGACTTTC. The V gene is TRBV4-1, the J gene TRBJ2-6; no firm D call. Trimming took off 4 bases at V and 0 bases at J, with 7 bases between the two ends. The CDR3 has 15 amino acids. Germline CDR1 is MGHRA and CDR2 is YSYEKL.

The chain links TRBV28 to TRBJ1-1, with D possibly TRBD1 on 5 matching bases. The CDR3 loop spans 15 amino acids. The germline V gene has CDR1 MDHEN and CDR2 SYDVKM. V shed 6 bases and J shed 6 bases, with 20 bases lying between them. The DNA for the CDR3 is TGTGCCAGCAGACAAAGTACAGGTGTGGTTTCTGAAGCTTTCTTT. Amino acid sequence: CASRQSTGVVSEAFF.

The chain carries TRBV6-2 or TRBV6-3 and TRBJ1-4; a weak D match, TRBD1 (5 bases). Per the germline V gene, CDR1 is MNHEY and CDR2 is SVGEGT. This CDR3 is 14 amino acids long. The V end was cut by 4 bases, the J end by 7 bases, with 13 bases between. DNA of the CDR3: TGTGCCAGCAGTTGGGGACCCTTGGCTGAAAAACTGTTTTTT. Translated, it gives CASSWGPLAEKLFF.

The chain employs TRBV6-5 and TRBJ1-3; TRBD1 matches at 9 bases. CDR1 and CDR2 (germline): MNHEY, SVGAGI. Germline trimming cut 0 bases from V and 1 base from J; bases unmatched to any gene: 1. The CDR3 contains 16 residues. The CDR3 region is CASSYSGTGSGNTIYF. CDR3 bases: TGTGCCAGCAGTTACTCCGGGACAGGGTCTGGAAACACCATATATTTT.

The chain couples TRBV11-2 to TRBJ2-2; 9 bases align to TRBD1. After removal of 4 bases from V and 4 bases from J, the junction contained 1 base not matched to a gene. CDR1 SGHAT and CDR2 FQNNGV come from the germline V gene. The CDR3 totals 14 residues. CDR3 sequence (DNA): TGTGCCAGCAGCTGGACAGGGGTCACCGGGGAGCTGTTTTTT. This encodes CASSWTGVTGELFF.

This chain uses TRBV6-5 with TRBJ1-1; possibly TRBD1 for D (5 bases). The germline gives CDR1 MNHEY, CDR2 SVGAGI. This CDR3 is 13 amino acids long. Trimming removed 4 bases at V and 11 bases at J, with 17 bases between. The CDR3 protein is CASSSEAGKGAFF. Here the CDR3 DNA reads TGTGCCAGCAGTTCCGAGGCCGGAAAGGGGGCTTTCTTT.

J is TRBJ2-2 and V is TRBV19; 11 bases align to TRBD1. This CDR3 comprises 14 residues. Unmatched junction bases numbered 5, after V lost 9 bases and J lost 5 bases. Germline V gene data show CDR1 as LNHDA and CDR2 as SQIVND (reference sequence). CDR3 nucleotide sequence: TGTGCCAGCCGGACAGGGGGCTCTACCGGGGAGCTGTTTTTT. This codes for CASRTGGSTGELFF.

Only one count was recorded for this clone. V gene TRBV18 combines with J gene TRBJ2-3, with 8 bases lining up with TRBD2. The CDR3 is 18 residues long. Germline trimming cut 1 base from V and 0 bases from J; bases unmatched to any gene: 9. CDR1 is KGHSH, CDR2 LQKENI, per germline. The CDR3, as DNA: TGTGCCAGCTCACCACTTGCTATAGCGGGGACTAGCACAGATACGCAGTATTTT. It specifies CASSPLAIAGTSTDTQYF.

The rearrangement uses TRBV6-4 and TRBJ2-7; TRBD2 might be the D (6 bases). Trimming took off 6 bases at V and 0 bases at J, with 15 bases between the two ends. The CDR3 length is 15 residues. The germline V gene encodes CDR1 MRHNA and CDR2 SNTAGT. The CDR3 DNA follows: TGTGCCAGCAGAACGGGGGTAATGAGCTCCTACGAGCAGTACTTC. It is translated as CASRTGVMSSYEQYF.

The chain links TRBV18 to TRBJ2-3, with 10 positions matching TRBD1. The length of the CDR3 is 14 residues. V dropped 6 bases and J dropped 4; count of bases not matched to a gene: 4. CDR1 KGHSH and CDR2 LQKENI come from the germline V gene. For the CDR3, the DNA is TGTGCCAGCTCGGGACAGGGGTCGGCAGATACGCAGTATTTT. It encodes CASSGQGSADTQYF.

The chain combines TRBV6-6 with TRBJ1-6; no firm D call. CDR3 length: 19 amino acids. V shed 5 bases and J shed 2 bases, with 22 bases lying between them. From germline, CDR1 is MNHNY and CDR2 SVGAGI (reference sequence). As DNA, the CDR3 is TGTGCCAGCAGTCAGAACCCGGCCGCAGGAAAGCCCTATAATTCACCCCTCCACTTT. Residues: CASSQNPAAGKPYNSPLHF.

The chain carries TRBV12-3 or TRBV12-4 and TRBJ2-5; 7 nucleotides match TRBD1. V shed 5 bases, J shed 5 bases, and the junction held 5 bases outside the gene matches. This CDR3 region has 13 residues. The CDR3 region is CASSETGRETQYF. In DNA, the CDR3 is TGTGCCAGCAGTGAGACAGGGCGGGAGACCCAGTACTTC.

V gene TRBV6-6 combines with J gene TRBJ1-2; the match to TRBD1 covers 8 bases. V trimming: 4 bases; J trimming: 4 bases; junction bases outside the gene matches: 5. The germline gives CDR1 MNHNY, CDR2 SVGAGI (reference sequence). The CDR3 sequence is 14 residues long. The CDR3 DNA reads TGTGCCAGCAGTTCCCGGACAGGGACCTATGGCTACACCTTC. It encodes CASSSRTGTYGYTF.

The chain employs TRBV7-2 and TRBJ2-4; D unresolved. The V end lost 6 bases, the J end lost 6 bases, and 15 bases lay between the germline ends. Germline V lookup: CDR1 SGHTA, CDR2 FQGNSA. The CDR3 consists of 14 residues. Here the CDR3 reads CASSQSGSGNIQYF. CDR3 in DNA: TGTGCCAGCAGTCAGTCTGGGTCGGGAAACATTCAGTACTTC.

CDR3 amino acids: CASSLQGGVTDTQYF. In DNA, the CDR3 is TGCGCCAGCAGCTTGCAAGGGGGAGTCACAGATACGCAGTATTTT. V is TRBV5-1 and J is TRBJ2-3; D perhaps matches TRBD1 (6 bases). V was trimmed by 1 base and J by 2 bases, leaving 11 bases between them. This CDR3 is 15 amino acids long. Per the germline V gene, CDR1 is SGHRS and CDR2 is YFSETQ.

This clone was counted a single time. The V and J genes are TRBV6-6 and TRBJ1-2, with TRBD1 matching 7 bases. Germline trimming cut 5 bases from V and 0 bases from J; bases unmatched to any gene: 9. This CDR3 has 16 residues. Germline V gene data show CDR1 as MNHNY and CDR2 as SVGAGI (reference sequence). CDR3 sequence (DNA): TGTGCCAGCAGTCATAGGGGGCTAGAAGCTAACTATGGCTACACCTTC. Amino acid sequence: CASSHRGLEANYGYTF.

This clone has a single count. This chain connects TRBV4-3 to TRBJ2-5; 8 nucleotides line up with TRBD1. The CDR3 totals 14 residues. The V segment lost 4 bases and the J segment 5 bases; nucleotides outside the gene matches: 6. The germline V gene has CDR1 LGHNA and CDR2 YSLEER. The CDR3 region is CASSPGDRRETQYF. The CDR3 DNA reads as TGCGCCAGCAGCCCGGGGGACAGGCGGGAGACCCAGTACTTC.